This T cell receptor (beta chain) was identified in a study of tissue T cells after allogeneic stem cell transplantation. V was clipped by 1 base and J by 9 bases; unmatched bases: 2. Germline loops: CDR1 GKSSPN, CDR2 SITVG. The CDR3 is made up of 13 amino acids. The assay was immunoSEQ multiplex PCR, and TCRdb's table has in-frame clones only and misses some. Among about 50,000 clones, approximately 73% were seen once, and the ten largest hold roughly 0.7%. Findings of the study overall: The patient cohort was small and clinically heterogeneous, with limited sampling depth. Some tissue clones might be persisting host cells; their alloreactivity or antigen specificity was not determined. In patients and mice, blood and spleen missed much of tissue repertoire.

As for this clone: No antigen is known for it. Gene names denote mouse genes. The read halts 1 residue ahead of the CDR3 end, with the missing end drawn from the germline J gene.

The chain carries TRBV31 and TRBJ2-3, with TRBD2 matching 12 bases. This receptor was identified in a pool of C57BL/6 mice in good health. The sequenced sample consisted of sorted cells pooled from one or two spleens. The CDR3 sequence: CAWSPGTGGTLYF. CDR3 DNA, as far as it was read: TGTGCCTGGAGTCCCGGGACTGGGGGGACGCTGTAT.